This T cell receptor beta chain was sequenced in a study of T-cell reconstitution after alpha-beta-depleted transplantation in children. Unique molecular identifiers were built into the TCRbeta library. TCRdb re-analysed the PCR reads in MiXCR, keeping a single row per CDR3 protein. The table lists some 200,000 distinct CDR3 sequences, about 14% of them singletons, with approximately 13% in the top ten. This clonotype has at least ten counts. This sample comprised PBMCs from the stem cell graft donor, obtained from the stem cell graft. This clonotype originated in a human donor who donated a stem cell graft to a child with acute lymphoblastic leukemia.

The CDR3 DNA is TGCGCCAGCAGGGGGAGGGGGCCTGAGACCCAGTACTTC. Protein sequence: CASRGRGPETQYF. The J gene is TRBJ2-5, the V gene TRBV5-1; the D call may be TRBD1 or TRBD2 (7 bases each). Germline-derived CDR1 and CDR2 are SGHRS and YFSETQ. The germline V and J ends were trimmed by 5 bases and 5 bases, with 13 bases remaining between them. The CDR3 extends over 13 amino acids. Looking up the rest from reference TRBV5-1 and TRBJ2-5 gives the full variable domain: KAGVTQTPRYLIKTRGQQVTLSCSPISGHRSVSWYQQTPGQGLQFLFEYFSETQRNKGNFPGRFSGRQFSNSRSEMNVSTLELGDSALYLCASRGRGPETQYFGPGTRLLVL.